Presented here are 8 T cell receptor beta chains from one specimen sequenced in a study of regulatory T cells in long-lasting Graves disease. Arm-PCR of CDR3 regions and iRepertoire HTBI primers were used to build TCR beta libraries. TCRdb reanalysed the multiplex PCR reads using MiXCR and keeps one entry per CDR3 protein. The sample includes some 420,000 distinct CDR3 sequences, about 20% of them seen just once. Regarding time point: persistent/refractory GD, antithyroid drugs over 5 years with positive TRAb. Scientists built the TCR library using RNA that was extracted from PBMCs. Here the sequenced sample was peripheral blood mononuclear cells (PBMCs), taken when the disease was refractory, from a patient treated with antithyroid drugs. These receptors all stem from a female donor with Graves disease.

With respect to this clonotype: The junction shows a germline mismatch at one end, possibly a read error. This chain connects TRBV20-1 to TRBJ1-1; unclear D gene. Germline lookup yields CDR1 DFQATT and CDR2 SNEGSKA (reference sequence). CDR3 length: 12 amino acids. The CDR3 DNA sequence: TGCAGTGCTAGATTTAAGAACACTGAAGCTTCCTTT. It encodes CSARFKNTEASF.

The chain joins TRBV19 to TRBJ1-1; D might be TRBD1 (6 bases). V was pared by 1 base and J by 5 bases, with 14 bases between. This CDR3 comprises 15 residues. Germline lookup yields CDR1 LNHDA and CDR2 SQIVND (reference sequence). The CDR3 DNA sequence: TGTGCCAGTAGTATAGGAGGGCAGGGGAGGACTGAAGCTTTCTTT. Its protein product is CASSIGGQGRTEAFF.

This clonotype was seen a handful of times. V is TRBV11-2 and J is TRBJ2-1, with D tentatively TRBD1 or TRBD2 (5 bases each). V was clipped by 5 bases and J by 10 bases, with 18 bases between them. Germline CDR1 and CDR2: SGHAT and FQNNGV. This CDR3 has 14 residues. DNA for the CDR3: TGTGCCAGCAGCCCGGGGAGAGGGACGGTCGAGCAGTTCTTC. This translates into CASSPGRGTVEQFF.

The gene calls are TRBV20-1 and TRBJ2-7; D gene unclear. CDR3 length equals 12 residues. Germline V gives CDR1 DFQATT, CDR2 SNEGSKA (reference sequence). Trimming pared 2 bases from V and 3 bases from J, leaving 8 bases between. CDR3 in amino acids: CSARQRSYEQYF. The CDR3 coding sequence is TGCAGTGCTAGACAGAGAAGCTACGAGCAGTACTTC.

This clonotype has a count of ten or more. The CDR3 region has the DNA TGTGCCAGCAGCTTGGGAGGGACAGGCCAAGGGGATGGCTACACCTTC. Translation: CASSLGGTGQGDGYTF. The chain employs TRBV7-2 and TRBJ1-2, with TRBD1 matching over 8 bases. The CDR3 consists of 16 residues. Germline trimming cut 3 bases from V and 6 bases from J; bases unmatched to any gene: 12. Germline CDR1 and CDR2: SGHTA and FQGNSA.

In this sample, this clonotype turned up once. Since a much larger clone is just one base distant, this may be a read error. This chain links TRBV6-2 or TRBV6-3 with TRBJ1-4, with 8 bases that match TRBD1. Germline CDR1 reads MNHEY; CDR2 reads SVGEGT. V trimming: 10 bases; J trimming: 8 bases; junction bases outside the gene matches: 12. This CDR3 has 14 amino acids. CDR3 nucleotide sequence: TGTGCCAACAGAACAACAGGGGGGGAAGAAAAACTGTTTTTT. Amino acids: CANRTTGGEEKLFF.

This clonotype was counted ten times or more. The rearrangement uses TRBV6-1 and TRBJ2-2, with 7 bases lining up with TRBD1. V trimming: 6 bases; J trimming: 5 bases; junction bases outside the gene matches: 3. This CDR3 has 13 residues. Germline values: CDR1 MNHNS, CDR2 SASEGT. The CDR3: CASRKTGTGELFF. The DNA of the CDR3 is TGTGCCAGCAGAAAGACAGGGACCGGGGAGCTGTTTTTT.

This clonotype was counted at least ten times. The V call is TRBV28, the J call TRBJ2-7; possible D gene TRBD1, 5 bases. CDR1 is MDHEN, CDR2 SYDVKM, per germline. V dropped 5 bases and J dropped 5 bases, with 13 bases sitting between them. The CDR3 totals 13 residues. The CDR3 loop reads CASSPRRGHEQYF. DNA of the CDR3: TGTGCCAGCAGTCCCCGTAGGGGTCACGAGCAGTACTTC.